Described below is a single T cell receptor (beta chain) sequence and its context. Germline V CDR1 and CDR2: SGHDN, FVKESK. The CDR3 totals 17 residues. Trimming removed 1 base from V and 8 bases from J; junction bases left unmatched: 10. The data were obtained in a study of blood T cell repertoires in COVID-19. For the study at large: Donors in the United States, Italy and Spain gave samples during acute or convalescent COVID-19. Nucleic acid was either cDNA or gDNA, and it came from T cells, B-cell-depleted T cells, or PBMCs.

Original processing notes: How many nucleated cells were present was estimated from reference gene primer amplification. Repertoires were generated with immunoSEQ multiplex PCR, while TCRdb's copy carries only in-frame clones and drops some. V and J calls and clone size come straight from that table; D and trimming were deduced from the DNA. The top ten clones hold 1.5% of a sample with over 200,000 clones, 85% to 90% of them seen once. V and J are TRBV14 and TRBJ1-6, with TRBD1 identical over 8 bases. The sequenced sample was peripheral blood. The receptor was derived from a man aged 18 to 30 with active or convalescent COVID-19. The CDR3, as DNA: TGTGCCAGCAGCCAAGCTTGGACAGGGTTCGGGGATTCACCCCTCCACTTT. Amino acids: CASSQAWTGFGDSPLHF.